Listed below are T cell receptor beta chains from one sample, sequenced in a study of T cell responses to AZD1222 COVID-19 vaccine. Using immunoSEQ multiplex PCR, the repertoire was profiled, and TCRdb retains in-frame clones only, with some absent. Of around 110,000 clones in the sample, about 90% were seen once. Specimen: peripheral blood, collected 28 days after the second AZD1222 dose. The source of these receptors is an adult who received the AZD1222 COVID-19 vaccine. The CDR3 runs from the conserved cysteine through the conserved F or W. The D gene is left open where the match is weak. A row's size may be missing; if present it is once, few, many or a size class.

clone_size: .
j_call: TRBJ2-2
d_call: TRBD2
v_call: TRBV19
cdr3_aa: CASSVRGTNTGELFF
cdr3_nt: TGTGCCAGTAGCGTGCGGGGGACGAACACCGGGGAGCTGTTTTTT

clone_size: .
j_call: TRBJ2-1
d_call: TRBD1
v_call: TRBV5-1
cdr3_aa: CASSWSGQGDNEQFF
cdr3_nt: TGCGCCAGCAGCTGGTCGGGACAGGGGGACAATGAGCAGTTCTTC

clone_size: .
j_call: TRBJ1-2
d_call: TRBD1
v_call: TRBV5-6
cdr3_aa: CASSGTANYGYTF
cdr3_nt: TGTGCCAGCAGCGGGACAGCTAACTATGGCTACACCTTC

clone_size: .
j_call: TRBJ2-7
d_call: TRBD2
v_call: TRBV7-8
cdr3_aa: CASSWVSGNSYEQYF
cdr3_nt: TGTGCCAGCAGCTGGGTTAGCGGGAACTCCTACGAGCAGTACTTC

clone_size: .
j_call: TRBJ1-2
d_call: .
v_call: TRBV6-5
cdr3_aa: CASDLGGGQNYGYTF
cdr3_nt: TGTGCCAGCGACTTGGGAGGCGGCCAGAACTATGGCTACACCTTC

clone_size: .
j_call: TRBJ2-6
d_call: TRBD2
v_call: TRBV19
cdr3_aa: CASSTLAGVTGANVLTF
cdr3_nt: TGTGCCAGTAGTACCCTAGCGGGAGTAACTGGGGCCAACGTCCTGACTTTC

clone_size: .
j_call: TRBJ2-3
d_call: TRBD2
v_call: TRBV18
cdr3_aa: CASSPRTSGLTDTQYF
cdr3_nt: TGTGCCAGCTCCCCTAGGACTAGCGGCCTCACAGATACGCAGTATTTT

clone_size: .
j_call: TRBJ2-3
d_call: .
v_call: TRBV19
cdr3_aa: CASSIDRKWGLTDTQYF
cdr3_nt: TGTGCCAGTAGTATAGACCGAAAATGGGGGTTGACAGATACGCAGTATTTT

clone_size: .
j_call: TRBJ2-2
d_call: .
v_call: TRBV29-1
cdr3_aa: CSVDGRTGELFF
cdr3_nt: TGCAGCGTTGACGGGAGAACCGGGGAGCTGTTTTTT

clone_size: .
j_call: TRBJ2-5
d_call: .
v_call: TRBV2
cdr3_aa: CASSDLAFGGRETQYF
cdr3_nt: TGTGCCAGCAGTGATCTGGCTTTTGGGGGTCGGGAGACCCAGTACTTC

clone_size: .
j_call: TRBJ1-1
d_call: .
v_call: TRBV7-9
cdr3_aa: CASSLRGNTEAFF
cdr3_nt: TGTGCCAGCAGCCTCCGAGGGAACACTGAAGCTTTCTTT

clone_size: .
j_call: TRBJ1-5
d_call: TRBD1
v_call: TRBV6-6
cdr3_aa: CASSQGGVNQPQHF
cdr3_nt: TGTGCCAGCAGTCAGGGGGGAGTAAATCAGCCCCAGCATTTT

clone_size: .
j_call: TRBJ2-7
d_call: .
v_call: TRBV10-1
cdr3_aa: CASSRDDTYEQYF
cdr3_nt: TGCGCCAGCAGCCGGGACGATACCTACGAGCAGTACTTC

clone_size: once
j_call: TRBJ1-4
d_call: TRBD1
v_call: TRBV2
cdr3_aa: CASSATGDNEKLFF
cdr3_nt: TGTGCCAGCAGCGCGACAGGGGATAATGAAAAACTGTTTTTT

clone_size: .
j_call: TRBJ2-7
d_call: .
v_call: TRBV7-2
cdr3_aa: CASSPQAGSYEQYF
cdr3_nt: TGTGCCAGCAGCCCCCAGGCGGGGTCCTACGAGCAGTACTTC

clone_size: .
j_call: TRBJ1-1
d_call: TRBD1
v_call: TRBV7-9
cdr3_aa: CASSPRTGLLINTEAFF
cdr3_nt: TGTGCCAGCAGCCCGAGGACAGGCTTATTGATAAACACTGAAGCTTTCTTT

clone_size: .
j_call: TRBJ2-5
d_call: TRBD2
v_call: TRBV6-5
cdr3_aa: CASSSRLAEETQYF
cdr3_nt: TGTGCCAGCAGTTCTCGGCTAGCGGAAGAGACCCAGTACTTC

clone_size: .
j_call: TRBJ2-3
d_call: .
v_call: TRBV12-5
cdr3_aa: CASGFVIETGISSTDTQYF
cdr3_nt: TGTGCTAGTGGTTTCGTAATTGAAACGGGTATTTCTAGCACAGATACGCAGTATTTT

clone_size: few
j_call: TRBJ2-7
d_call: .
v_call: TRBV27
cdr3_aa: CASSLNVRGSDEQYF
cdr3_nt: TGTGCCAGCAGTTTAAATGTTCGGGGTTCGGACGAGCAGTACTTC

clone_size: .
j_call: TRBJ1-2
d_call: .
v_call: TRBV3-1/TRBV3-2
cdr3_aa: CASSQDQGGFGVGYTF
cdr3_nt: TGTGCCAGCAGCCAAGATCAGGGAGGGTTCGGAGTGGGCTACACCTTC

clone_size: few
j_call: TRBJ1-5
d_call: .
v_call: TRBV7-9
cdr3_aa: CASSLARGSYSNQPQHF
cdr3_nt: TGTGCCAGCAGCTTAGCGAGGGGGAGTTATAGCAATCAGCCCCAGCATTTT

clone_size: .
j_call: TRBJ1-4
d_call: TRBD1
v_call: TRBV11-2
cdr3_aa: CASSLDRGTAHEKLFF
cdr3_nt: TGTGCCAGCAGCTTAGATAGGGGGACAGCTCATGAAAAACTGTTTTTT

clone_size: once
j_call: TRBJ1-1
d_call: TRBD1
v_call: TRBV19
cdr3_aa: CASSEGQGYYYTEAFF
cdr3_nt: TGTGCCAGTAGTGAAGGACAGGGATATTATTACACTGAAGCTTTCTTT

clone_size: .
j_call: TRBJ2-6
d_call: .
v_call: TRBV5-5
cdr3_aa: CASSSNSGSGANVLTF
cdr3_nt: TGTGCCAGCAGCTCGAATAGTGGGTCTGGGGCCAACGTCCTGACTTTC

clone_size: once
j_call: TRBJ1-2
d_call: .
v_call: TRBV18
cdr3_aa: CASSPARDNYGYTF
cdr3_nt: TGTGCCAGCTCACCGGCCCGAGATAACTATGGCTACACCTTC

clone_size: .
j_call: TRBJ1-3
d_call: .
v_call: TRBV5-1
cdr3_aa: CASSEGYGNTIYF
cdr3_nt: TGCGCCAGCAGCGAGGGATATGGAAACACCATATATTTT

clone_size: once
j_call: TRBJ2-3
d_call: .
v_call: TRBV2
cdr3_aa: CASRFEGSTDTQYF
cdr3_nt: TGTGCCAGCAGGTTTGAGGGATCCACAGATACGCAGTATTTT

clone_size: .
j_call: TRBJ2-7
d_call: TRBD2
v_call: TRBV18
cdr3_aa: CASSFSGRGSYEQYF
cdr3_nt: TGTGCCAGCTCATTTAGCGGGAGAGGCTCCTACGAGCAGTACTTC

clone_size: .
j_call: TRBJ2-1
d_call: .
v_call: TRBV19
cdr3_aa: CASILRVGPGNEQFF
cdr3_nt: TGTGCCAGTATCCTTAGGGTGGGACCGGGGAATGAGCAGTTCTTC

clone_size: .
j_call: TRBJ2-1
d_call: TRBD1
v_call: TRBV29-1
cdr3_aa: CSVERQGYEQFF
cdr3_nt: TGCAGCGTTGAAAGACAGGGCTATGAGCAGTTCTTC

clone_size: .
j_call: TRBJ2-2
d_call: .
v_call: TRBV18
cdr3_aa: CASSLTGTANTGELFF
cdr3_nt: TGTGCCAGCTCCCTCACCGGGACCGCGAACACCGGGGAGCTGTTTTTT

clone_size: .
j_call: TRBJ2-7
d_call: .
v_call: TRBV6-6
cdr3_aa: CASGGGGYEQYF
cdr3_nt: TGTGCCAGCGGAGGAGGGGGCTACGAGCAGTACTTC

clone_size: .
j_call: TRBJ2-1
d_call: .
v_call: TRBV20-1
cdr3_aa: CSASGGYPEFGEQFF
cdr3_nt: TGCAGTGCTAGTGGTGGCTACCCCGAATTCGGTGAGCAGTTCTTC

clone_size: .
j_call: TRBJ2-7
d_call: .
v_call: TRBV7-2
cdr3_aa: CASSFRDGDEQYF
cdr3_nt: TGTGCCAGCAGCTTCCGGGACGGGGACGAGCAGTACTTC

clone_size: few
j_call: TRBJ2-2
d_call: .
v_call: TRBV21-1
cdr3_aa: CASSKETGVPGELFF
cdr3_nt: TGTGCCAGCAGCAAAGAGACAGGGGTCCCCGGGGAGCTGTTTTTT

clone_size: .
j_call: TRBJ2-3
d_call: .
v_call: TRBV28
cdr3_aa: CASSLGGSTDTQYF
cdr3_nt: TGTGCCAGCAGTTTGGGGGGCTCCACAGATACGCAGTATTTT

clone_size: .
j_call: TRBJ2-7
d_call: TRBD1
v_call: TRBV5-6
cdr3_aa: CASSLGTAPYYEQYF
cdr3_nt: TGTGCCAGCAGCCTAGGGACAGCGCCCTACTACGAGCAGTACTTC

clone_size: .
j_call: TRBJ1-1
d_call: .
v_call: TRBV10-2
cdr3_aa: CASSESKLGGTEAFF
cdr3_nt: TGCGCCAGCAGTGAGTCGAAATTAGGAGGCACTGAAGCTTTCTTT

clone_size: .
j_call: TRBJ1-1
d_call: TRBD1
v_call: TRBV28
cdr3_aa: CASSPGDREAFF
cdr3_nt: TGTGCCAGCAGTCCAGGGGACAGAGAAGCTTTCTTT

clone_size: .
j_call: TRBJ1-4
d_call: .
v_call: TRBV6-1
cdr3_aa: CASSERRATNEKLFF
cdr3_nt: TGTGCCAGCAGTGAACGGAGGGCAACTAATGAAAAACTGTTTTTT

clone_size: once
j_call: TRBJ1-4
d_call: .
v_call: TRBV5-6
cdr3_aa: CASSFDPQGTGYEKLFF
cdr3_nt: TGTGCCAGCAGCTTCGACCCGCAGGGGACGGGGTATGAAAAACTGTTTTTT

clone_size: .
j_call: TRBJ1-6
d_call: .
v_call: TRBV7-9
cdr3_aa: CASSLSTGNVPLHF
cdr3_nt: TGTGCCAGCAGCTTAAGCACAGGGAATGTCCCCCTCCACTTT

clone_size: .
j_call: TRBJ1-1
d_call: .
v_call: TRBV27
cdr3_aa: CASSLARGPDTEAFF
cdr3_nt: TGTGCCAGCAGTTTAGCACGAGGTCCGGACACTGAAGCTTTCTTT

clone_size: .
j_call: TRBJ2-1
d_call: .
v_call: TRBV30
cdr3_aa: CAWRARYNEQFF
cdr3_nt: TGTGCCTGGAGGGCACGGTACAATGAGCAGTTCTTC

clone_size: .
j_call: TRBJ2-4
d_call: TRBD2
v_call: TRBV5-1
cdr3_aa: CASSRGLAGVNIQYF
cdr3_nt: TGCGCCAGCAGCAGGGGACTAGCGGGAGTAAACATTCAGTACTTC

clone_size: .
j_call: TRBJ1-1
d_call: TRBD1
v_call: TRBV5-4
cdr3_aa: CASSLDRGNTEAFF
cdr3_nt: TGTGCCAGCAGCTTAGACAGGGGCAACACTGAAGCTTTCTTT

clone_size: .
j_call: TRBJ2-5
d_call: .
v_call: TRBV4-2
cdr3_aa: CASSQAQETQYF
cdr3_nt: TGTGCCAGCAGCCAAGCCCAAGAGACCCAGTACTTC

clone_size: .
j_call: TRBJ2-5
d_call: .
v_call: TRBV5-4
cdr3_aa: CASSSTGTLQETQYF
cdr3_nt: TGTGCCAGCAGCTCAACCGGGACTTTACAAGAGACCCAGTACTTC

clone_size: .
j_call: TRBJ2-2
d_call: .
v_call: TRBV9
cdr3_aa: CASSVGGELFF
cdr3_nt: TGTGCCAGCAGCGTAGGCGGGGAGCTGTTTTTT

clone_size: .
j_call: TRBJ1-2
d_call: .
v_call: TRBV5-1
cdr3_aa: CASSLARGYGYTF
cdr3_nt: TGCGCCAGCAGCTTGGCCCGGGGCTATGGCTACACCTTC

clone_size: .
j_call: TRBJ2-2
d_call: TRBD1
v_call: TRBV7-9
cdr3_aa: CASSLSRGHDGELFF
cdr3_nt: TGTGCCAGCAGCTTAAGTAGGGGGCACGACGGGGAGCTGTTTTTT

clone_size: .
j_call: TRBJ1-3
d_call: .
v_call: TRBV13
cdr3_aa: CASSLDRTIYF
cdr3_nt: TGTGCCAGCAGCTTAGATAGAACCATATATTTT

clone_size: .
j_call: TRBJ2-2
d_call: .
v_call: TRBV11-1
cdr3_aa: CASSLSEAGELFF
cdr3_nt: TGTGCCAGCAGCTTATCAGAAGCCGGGGAGCTGTTTTTT

clone_size: .
j_call: TRBJ2-2
d_call: .
v_call: TRBV9
cdr3_aa: CASSVEVTGELFF
cdr3_nt: TGTGCCAGCAGCGTAGAGGTTACCGGGGAGCTGTTTTTT

clone_size: .
j_call: TRBJ1-1
d_call: .
v_call: TRBV27
cdr3_aa: CASNPRTLVGTEAFF
cdr3_nt: TGTGCCAGCAACCCCCGCACCCTGGTGGGCACTGAAGCTTTCTTT